This is a list of T cell receptor beta chains from one sample in a study of blood T cell repertoires in COVID-19. Sequencing used immunoSEQ multiplex PCR; TCRdb keeps in-frame clones, though not all of them. Of about 170,000 clones in the sample, roughly 93% were seen once. Specimen: peripheral blood. The receptors originated from a woman in her 50s with acute or convalescent COVID-19. Both conserved end residues are part of each CDR3. The order of the fields is clone size, V gene, J gene, CDR3 protein. Clone size appears in some rows only: once, few, many, or a class for an expanded clone.

abundance: NA; v_gene: TRBV9; j_gene: TRBJ1-1; CDR3aa: CASSAQTGGDTEAFF
abundance: NA; v_gene: TRBV15; j_gene: TRBJ1-5; CDR3aa: CATSRDGAKGNQPQHF
abundance: NA; v_gene: TRBV19; j_gene: TRBJ1-3; CDR3aa: CASSRATSGNTIYF
abundance: NA; v_gene: TRBV7-8; j_gene: TRBJ1-1; CDR3aa: CASSPRQGLRSEAFF
abundance: NA; v_gene: TRBV4-2; j_gene: TRBJ2-3; CDR3aa: CASSQGRVSGGSDTQYF
abundance: NA; v_gene: TRBV15; j_gene: TRBJ1-5; CDR3aa: CATSRDYIIGQPQHF
abundance: NA; v_gene: TRBV6-1; j_gene: TRBJ1-1; CDR3aa: CASSEEWASYALNTEAFF
abundance: NA; v_gene: TRBV6-5; j_gene: TRBJ1-2; CDR3aa: CASNPGGYGYTF
abundance: NA; v_gene: TRBV6-2/TRBV6-3; j_gene: TRBJ2-7; CDR3aa: CASSYSTRQSAVGQGYEQYF
abundance: NA; v_gene: TRBV9; j_gene: TRBJ2-5; CDR3aa: CASSVGDRNQETQYF
abundance: NA; v_gene: TRBV7-3; j_gene: TRBJ2-3; CDR3aa: CASSLTKGLQYF
abundance: NA; v_gene: TRBV13; j_gene: TRBJ1-3; CDR3aa: CASSRDKNTIYF
abundance: NA; v_gene: TRBV6-5; j_gene: TRBJ1-1; CDR3aa: CASSTQGVSTEAFF
abundance: NA; v_gene: TRBV6-5; j_gene: TRBJ1-5; CDR3aa: CASGARVDSNQPQHF
abundance: NA; v_gene: TRBV11-2; j_gene: TRBJ2-5; CDR3aa: CASSLVQGVEETQYF
abundance: NA; v_gene: TRBV24-1; j_gene: TRBJ2-3; CDR3aa: CATSDRDFSTDTQYF
abundance: NA; v_gene: TRBV7-2; j_gene: TRBJ1-6; CDR3aa: CASSPLGAGGWNSPLHF
abundance: NA; v_gene: TRBV19; j_gene: TRBJ2-7; CDR3aa: CASRKKTGSGDYEQYF
abundance: NA; v_gene: TRBV30; j_gene: TRBJ1-2; CDR3aa: CAWSLHGPGNYGYTF
abundance: NA; v_gene: TRBV4-1; j_gene: TRBJ2-7; CDR3aa: CASSQERTGYEQYF
abundance: NA; v_gene: TRBV7-3; j_gene: TRBJ1-1; CDR3aa: CASSSTPGSTEAFF
abundance: NA; v_gene: TRBV3-1/TRBV3-2; j_gene: TRBJ2-7; CDR3aa: CASSRASTSGFSMTYEQYF
abundance: NA; v_gene: TRBV12-3/TRBV12-4; j_gene: TRBJ1-5; CDR3aa: CASKTGNQPQHF
abundance: few; v_gene: TRBV20-1; j_gene: TRBJ2-7; CDR3aa: CSARSGHEQYF